This T cell receptor beta chain was observed in a study of identical twins. Study-wide points: Among out-of-frame alpha sequences shared by twins, low generation probability occurred in excess. Because invariant MAIT and iNKT cells could be present, zero-insertion analyses could be partly confounded. Twins shared beta out-of-frame sequences in excess, but this excess was weaker.

This clonotype was seen many times. Its antigen is not identified. Germline CDR1 SEHNR, CDR2 FQNEAQ (reference sequence). The V gene lost 2 bases and the J gene lost 2 bases, with 6 bases spanning the gap. The CDR3 sequence is 14 residues long. The authors used template switching to add a universal primer site and gave cDNA unique molecular identifiers. In TCRdb, the 5' RACE reads were re-called with MiXCR into one record per CDR3 protein. The sample contains about 700,000 distinct CDR3 sequences, less than 10% of which appear only once. These data also formed part of another study, on yellow fever vaccine responses in identical twins.

Sequenced material: PBMCs. This chain connects TRBV7-9 to TRBJ2-2; D gene ambiguous. This receptor was taken from a woman aged 18-29 years in good health. CDR3 region: CASSLLGNTGELFF. Written as DNA, the CDR3 is TGTGCCAGCAGCTTACTAGGAAACACCGGGGAGCTGTTTTTT.